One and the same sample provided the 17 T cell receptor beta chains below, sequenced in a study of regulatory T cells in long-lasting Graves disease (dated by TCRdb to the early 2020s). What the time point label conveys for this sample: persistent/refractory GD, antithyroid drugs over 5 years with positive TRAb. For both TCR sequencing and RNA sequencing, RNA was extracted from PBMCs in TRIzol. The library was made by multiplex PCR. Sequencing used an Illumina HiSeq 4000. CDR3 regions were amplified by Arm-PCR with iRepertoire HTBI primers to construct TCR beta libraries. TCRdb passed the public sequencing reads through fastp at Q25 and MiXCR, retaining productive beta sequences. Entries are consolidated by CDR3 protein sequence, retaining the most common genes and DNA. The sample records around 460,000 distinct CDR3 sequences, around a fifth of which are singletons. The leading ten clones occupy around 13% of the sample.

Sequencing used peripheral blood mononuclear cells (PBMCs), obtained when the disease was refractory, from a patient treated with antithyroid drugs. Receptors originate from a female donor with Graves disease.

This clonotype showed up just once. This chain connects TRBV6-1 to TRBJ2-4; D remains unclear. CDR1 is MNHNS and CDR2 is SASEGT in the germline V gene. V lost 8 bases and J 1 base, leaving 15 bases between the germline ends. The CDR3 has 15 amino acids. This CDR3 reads CASSVPAVAKNIQYF. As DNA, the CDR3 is TGTGCCAGCTCGGTCCCGGCCGTGGCCAAAAACATTCAGTACTTC.

CDR3 residues: CASSSPFFGSNQPQHF. The CDR3 DNA sequence: TGTGCCAGCAGTTCCCCCTTTTTCGGGAGCAATCAGCCCCAGCATTTT. The chain uses TRBV6-5 and TRBJ1-5; D is unresolved. This CDR3 comprises 16 residues. Trimming took off 4 bases at V and 1 base at J, with 14 bases between the two ends. Looked up from germline, CDR1 is MNHEY and CDR2 is SVGAGI.

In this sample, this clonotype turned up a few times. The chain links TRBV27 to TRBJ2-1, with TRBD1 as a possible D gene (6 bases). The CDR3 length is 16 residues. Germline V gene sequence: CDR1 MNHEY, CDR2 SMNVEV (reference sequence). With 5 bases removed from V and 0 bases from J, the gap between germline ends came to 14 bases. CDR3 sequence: CASSRGSRGSYNEQFF. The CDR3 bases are TGTGCCAGCAGTAGGGGGAGTCGGGGCTCCTACAATGAGCAGTTCTTC.

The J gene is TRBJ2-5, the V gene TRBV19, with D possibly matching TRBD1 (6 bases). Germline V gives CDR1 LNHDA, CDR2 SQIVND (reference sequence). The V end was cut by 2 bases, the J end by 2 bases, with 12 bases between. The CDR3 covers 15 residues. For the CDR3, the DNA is TGTGCCAGTAGTATAAGACAGGAAAGACAAGAGACCCAGTACTTC. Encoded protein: CASSIRQERQETQYF.

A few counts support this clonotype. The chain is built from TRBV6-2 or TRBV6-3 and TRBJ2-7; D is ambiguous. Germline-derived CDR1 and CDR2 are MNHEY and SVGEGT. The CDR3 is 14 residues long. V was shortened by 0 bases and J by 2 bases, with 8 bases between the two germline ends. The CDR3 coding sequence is TGTGCCAGCAGTTACTCGAGCTTCCCCTACGAGCAGTACTTC. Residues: CASSYSSFPYEQYF.

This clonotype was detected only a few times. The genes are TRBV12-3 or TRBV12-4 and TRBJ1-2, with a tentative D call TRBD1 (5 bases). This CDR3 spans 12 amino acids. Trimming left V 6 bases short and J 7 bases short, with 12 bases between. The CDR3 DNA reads TGTGCCAGCAGCTCAGGGTGGATTGGCTACACCTTC. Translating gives CASSSGWIGYTF.

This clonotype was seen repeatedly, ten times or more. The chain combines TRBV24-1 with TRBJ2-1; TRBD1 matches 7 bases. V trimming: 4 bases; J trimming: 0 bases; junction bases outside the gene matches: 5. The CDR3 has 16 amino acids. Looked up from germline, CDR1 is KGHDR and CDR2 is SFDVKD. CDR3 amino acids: CATSDTTGSSYNEQFF. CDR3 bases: TGTGCCACCAGTGACACGACAGGGAGCTCCTACAATGAGCAGTTCTTC.

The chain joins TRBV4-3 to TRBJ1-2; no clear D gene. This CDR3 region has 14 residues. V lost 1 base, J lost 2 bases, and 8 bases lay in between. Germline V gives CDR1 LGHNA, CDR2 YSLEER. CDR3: CASSQARGNYGYTF. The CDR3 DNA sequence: TGCGCCAGCAGCCAAGCTCGAGGCAACTATGGCTACACCTTC.

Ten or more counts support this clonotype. The chain's CDR3 is CASSYSIGTGVYEQYF. Written as DNA, the CDR3 is TGTGCCAGCAGTTACTCGATAGGGACAGGGGTCTACGAGCAGTACTTC. The rearrangement joins TRBV6-5 to TRBJ2-7; 10 bases are a match to TRBD1. V lost 0 bases and J lost 3; bases outside the gene matches: 5. The germline V gene has CDR1 MNHEY and CDR2 SVGAGI. This CDR3 has 16 residues.

The chain's CDR3 is CASSPLGRGSSYEQYF. Written as DNA, the CDR3 is TGTGCCAGCAGCCCCCTCGGGCGGGGGAGCTCCTACGAGCAGTACTTC. The chain couples TRBV7-2 to TRBJ2-7, with 7 positions matching TRBD2. Trimming at V came to 5 bases and at J to 0 bases, leaving 10 bases not matched to a gene. CDR1 SGHTA and CDR2 FQGNSA come from the germline V gene. CDR3 length: 16 residues.

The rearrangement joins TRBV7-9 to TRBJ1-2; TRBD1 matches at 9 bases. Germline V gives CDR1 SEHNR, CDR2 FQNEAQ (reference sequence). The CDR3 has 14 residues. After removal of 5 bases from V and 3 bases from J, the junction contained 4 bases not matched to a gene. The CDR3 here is CASSVGTGYYGYTF. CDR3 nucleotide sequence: TGTGCCAGCAGCGTGGGGACAGGGTACTATGGCTACACCTTC.

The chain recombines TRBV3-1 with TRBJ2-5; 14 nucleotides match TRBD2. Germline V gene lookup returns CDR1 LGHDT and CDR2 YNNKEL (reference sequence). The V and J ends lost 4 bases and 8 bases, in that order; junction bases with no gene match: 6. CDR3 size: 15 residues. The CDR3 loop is CASSLRLAGGPTQYF. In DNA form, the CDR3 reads TGTGCCAGCAGCCTTCGACTAGCGGGAGGGCCAACCCAGTACTTC.

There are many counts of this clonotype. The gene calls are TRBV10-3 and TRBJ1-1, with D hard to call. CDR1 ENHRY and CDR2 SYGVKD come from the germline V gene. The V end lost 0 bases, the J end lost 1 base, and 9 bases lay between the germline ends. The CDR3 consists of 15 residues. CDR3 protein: CAISESRVANTEAFF. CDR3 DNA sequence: TGTGCCATCAGTGAGTCCCGGGTGGCGAACACTGAAGCTTTCTTT.

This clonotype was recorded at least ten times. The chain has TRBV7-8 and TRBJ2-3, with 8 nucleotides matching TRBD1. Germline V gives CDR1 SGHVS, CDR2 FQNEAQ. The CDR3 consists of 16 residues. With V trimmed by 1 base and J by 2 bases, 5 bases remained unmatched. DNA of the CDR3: TGTGCCAGCAGCTTAGTAGGGACAGGCTTCACAGATACGCAGTATTTT. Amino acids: CASSLVGTGFTDTQYF.

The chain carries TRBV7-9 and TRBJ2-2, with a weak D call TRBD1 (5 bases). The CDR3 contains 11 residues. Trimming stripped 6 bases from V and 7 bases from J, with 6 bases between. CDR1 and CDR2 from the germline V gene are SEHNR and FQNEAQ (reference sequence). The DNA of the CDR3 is TGTGCCAGCAGAACAGGCGGGGAGCTGTTTTTT. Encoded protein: CASRTGGELFF.

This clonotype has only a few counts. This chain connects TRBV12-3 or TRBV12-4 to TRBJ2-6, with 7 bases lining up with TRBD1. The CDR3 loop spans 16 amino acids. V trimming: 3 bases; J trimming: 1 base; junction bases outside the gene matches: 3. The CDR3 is CASSLYRGSGANVLTF. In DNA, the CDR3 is TGTGCCAGCAGTTTGTACAGGGGATCTGGGGCCAACGTCCTGACTTTC.

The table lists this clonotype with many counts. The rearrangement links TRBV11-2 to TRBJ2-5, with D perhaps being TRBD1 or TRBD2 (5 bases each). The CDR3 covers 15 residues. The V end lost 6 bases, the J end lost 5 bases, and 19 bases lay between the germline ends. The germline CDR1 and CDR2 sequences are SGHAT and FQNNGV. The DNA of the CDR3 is TGTGCCAGCAGGATGCCGGGACGGTCTTTTGAGACCCAGTACTTC. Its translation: CASRMPGRSFETQYF.